Shown below are 31 T cell receptor beta chains from a single sample sequenced in a study of blood T cell repertoires in COVID-19. Here immunoSEQ multiplex PCR was the method, and the copy in TCRdb shows in-frame clones only, minus some. The sample shows 250,000 to 300,000 clones, around nine tenths of them seen only once. Sequences were obtained from peripheral blood. The receptors derive from a man aged 50-60 years with acute or convalescent COVID-19.

The chain carries TRBV12-5 and TRBJ1-2; weak D call: TRBD1 (5 bases). Trimming took off 1 base at V and 8 bases at J, with 8 bases between the two ends. Germline values: CDR1 LGHNT, CDR2 FRNRAP. This CDR3 region has 12 residues. CDR3 coding DNA: TGTGCTAGTGGTTTGGCACCAGGGGGCTACACCTTC. Translation gives CASGLAPGGYTF. The full variable domain, its missing parts supplied by reference TRBV12-5 and TRBJ1-2, is DARVTQTPRHKVTEMGQEVTMRCQPILGHNTVFWYRQTMMQGLELLAYFRNRAPLDDSGMPKDRFSAEMPDATLATLKIQPSEPRDSAVYFCASGLAPGGYTFGSGTRLTVV.

The chain combines TRBV27 with TRBJ1-5; 9 nucleotides match TRBD1. CDR3 size: 14 residues. Germline CDR1 reads MNHEY; CDR2 reads SMNVEV (reference sequence). The ends lost 5 bases at V and 5 bases at J; junction bases unmatched: 4. CDR3 DNA sequence: TGTGCCAGCAGTGTGACAGGGGGAGATCAGCCCCAGCATTTT. Residues: CASSVTGGDQPQHF.

V and J are TRBV3-1 (or the pseudogene TRBV3-2) and TRBJ1-2; D may be TRBD1 (6 bases). Trimming cost V 0 bases and J 11 bases, with 16 bases left between them. This CDR3 spans 14 amino acids. Germline loops: CDR1 LGHDT, CDR2 YNNKEL (reference sequence). The CDR3 nucleotides read TGTGCCAGCAGCCAAGAGTGGTCGGGACAACGGTACACCTTC. This translates into CASSQEWSGQRYTF.

This clone has a handful of counts. The chain carries TRBV6-6 and TRBJ1-1; a possible D gene is TRBD1 (6 bases). Germline CDR1 is MNHNY and CDR2 is SVGAGI (reference sequence). The CDR3 is 16 residues long. Trimming cost V 5 bases and J 4 bases, with 20 bases left between them. The DNA of the CDR3 is TGTGCCAGCAGTGCCCACCGGGGGGGGCATGGCACTGAAGCTTTCTTT. Its translation: CASSAHRGGHGTEAFF.

The chain uses TRBV19 and TRBJ2-5; D possibly corresponds to TRBD1 (6 bases). The germline V and J ends were trimmed by 4 bases and 9 bases, with 21 bases remaining between them. The CDR3 has 15 residues. From germline, CDR1 is LNHDA and CDR2 SQIVND (reference sequence). The CDR3 DNA follows: TGTGCCAGTAGTAAGGACAGCTTCGATATCCTTTCCCAGTACTTC. It is translated as CASSKDSFDILSQYF.

The V and J genes are TRBV2 and TRBJ2-3, with D uncertain. V lost 4 bases and J 9 bases, leaving 11 bases between the germline ends. Looked up from germline, CDR1 is SNHLY and CDR2 is FYNNEI. The CDR3 is 12 residues long. The CDR3 region has the DNA TGTGCCAGCAGTGTAGTTTTCGAGACGCAGTATTTT. Protein: CASSVVFETQYF.

CDR3 in DNA: TGTGCCAGCAGCGTAGGGTTAACAGGGGATGATAGCGAGCAGTACTTC. Protein product: CASSVGLTGDDSEQYF. The chain couples TRBV9 to TRBJ2-7; 7 bases fit TRBD1. The CDR3 runs 16 residues. Trimming took 0 bases from V and 6 from J; bases not matched to a gene: 12. The germline CDR1 and CDR2 sequences are SGDLS and YYNGEE. Looking up the rest from reference TRBV9 and TRBJ2-7 gives the full variable domain: DSGVTQTPKHLITATGQRVTLRCSPRSGDLSVYWYQQSLDQGLQFLIQYYNGEERAKGNILERFSAQQFPDLHSELNLSSLELGDSALYFCASSVGLTGDDSEQYFGPGTRLTVT.

Note on this clone: Additional DNA sequences in this sample encode the identical CDR3. The rearrangement uses TRBV5-1 and TRBJ2-5, with a tentative D call TRBD1 (5 bases). The CDR3 sequence is 14 residues long. V was clipped by 0 bases and J by 2 bases, with 8 bases between them. Germline V gives CDR1 SGHRS, CDR2 YFSETQ. CDR3 sequence: CASSLGTLQETQYF. The CDR3 DNA sequence: TGCGCCAGCAGCTTGGGGACATTACAAGAGACCCAGTACTTC.

The chain couples TRBV3-1 (or the pseudogene TRBV3-2) to TRBJ1-2; the D gene is possibly TRBD1 (6 bases). The V gene lost 1 base and the J gene lost 7 bases, with 16 bases spanning the gap. The V gene's germline CDR1 is LGHDT and CDR2 YNNKEL (reference sequence). The CDR3 consists of 15 residues. The CDR3 DNA sequence: TGTGCCAGCAGCCAAGTGGGTGCAGGGGTTGGTGGCTACACCTTC. This translates into CASSQVGAGVGGYTF.

The chain employs TRBV11-3 and TRBJ2-7; a possible D gene is TRBD1 (5 bases). The CDR3 has 15 residues. Germline-derived CDR1 and CDR2 are SGHNT and YENEEA. Trimming removed 5 bases from V and 6 bases from J, with 20 bases in between. This chain's CDR3 is CASSPGWGSQGEQYF. The CDR3 bases are TGTGCCAGCAGCCCAGGATGGGGCTCCCAAGGCGAGCAGTACTTC.

The CDR3 sequence: CASSDLTGNTGELFF. CDR3 DNA: TGCGCCAGCAGTGACCTGACAGGGAACACCGGGGAGCTGTTTTTT. The chain links TRBV10-1 to TRBJ2-2; D perhaps matches TRBD1 (6 bases). V was shortened by 3 bases and J by 1 base, with 9 bases between the two germline ends. The CDR3 contains 15 residues. The V gene's germline CDR1 is WNHNN and CDR2 SYGVQD (reference sequence).

This clone was detected only a few times. The chain joins TRBV5-1 to TRBJ2-7; 9 nucleotides match TRBD1. The germline V gene has CDR1 SGHRS and CDR2 YFSETQ. Trimming at V came to 3 bases and at J to 2 bases, leaving 0 bases not matched to a gene. The CDR3 sequence is 13 residues long. In nucleotides, the CDR3 is TGCGCCAGCAGCTGGACAGGGGCCTACGAGCAGTACTTC. Encoded protein: CASSWTGAYEQYF.

The gene calls are TRBV19 and TRBJ1-1; a weak D match, TRBD1 (6 bases). Trimming cost V 6 bases and J 1 base, with 12 bases left between them. The CDR3 runs to 14 residues. Germline V gene lookup returns CDR1 LNHDA and CDR2 SQIVND (reference sequence). CDR3 bases: TGTGCCAGTAGGAAACAGGGCCCGAACACTGAAGCTTTCTTT. Encoded protein: CASRKQGPNTEAFF.

This clone showed up just a few times. The rearrangement links TRBV10-3 to TRBJ1-1; 7 nucleotides align to TRBD1. V lost 6 bases and J lost 7; bases outside the gene matches: 11. The germline CDR1 and CDR2 sequences are ENHRY and SYGVKD. This CDR3 is 14 amino acids long. CDR3 nucleotide sequence: TGTGCCATCAGGATACAGGGGCCGTGGGGTGAAGCTTTCTTT. Translated: CAIRIQGPWGEAFF.

V is TRBV12-3 or TRBV12-4 and J is TRBJ1-1, with no clear D. The V end lost 8 bases, the J end lost 10 bases, and 5 bases lay between the germline ends. The CDR3 length is 8 residues. CDR3 sequence (DNA): TGTGCCAGCGGCCGAGCTTTCTTT. This gives the protein CASGRAFF.

The chain is built from TRBV5-5 and TRBJ1-5; possibly TRBD1 for D (5 bases). With 2 bases removed from V and 6 bases from J, the gap between germline ends came to 12 bases. CDR3 length: 14 amino acids. Germline CDR1 is SGHKS and CDR2 is YYEKEE (reference sequence). DNA for the CDR3: TGTGCCAGCAGCTTTGGAACAGGTCTTCAGCCCCAGCATTTT. Protein product: CASSFGTGLQPQHF.

The genes are TRBV5-1 and TRBJ1-5; TRBD1 matches at 7 bases. The V and J ends lost 0 bases and 1 base, in that order; junction bases with no gene match: 4. Germline V CDR1 and CDR2: SGHRS, YFSETQ. This CDR3 comprises 16 residues. CDR3 DNA: TGCGCCAGCAGCTTGGCAGGGGGAGGAAGCAATCAGCCCCAGCATTTT. This codes for CASSLAGGGSNQPQHF.

The J gene is TRBJ1-3, the V gene TRBV28, with TRBD1 as a possible D gene (6 bases). Trimming stripped 1 base from V and 0 bases from J, with 13 bases between. Per the germline V gene, CDR1 is MDHEN and CDR2 is SYDVKM. The CDR3 length is 17 residues. For the CDR3, the DNA is TGTGCCAGCAGTTTATTGGGGGGGGCCAGCTCTGGAAACACCATATATTTT. This gives the protein CASSLLGGASSGNTIYF.

This chain uses TRBV7-9 with TRBJ1-2; D is perhaps TRBD1 (5 bases). The length of the CDR3 is 14 residues. The V and J ends lost 5 bases and 5 bases respectively, with 15 bases between them. CDR1 is SEHNR and CDR2 is FQNEAQ in the germline V gene (reference sequence). The CDR3 DNA sequence: TGTGCCAGCAGCCCCCCGGGGGACCCATATGGCTACACCTTC. It codes for CASSPPGDPYGYTF.

The rearrangement links TRBV11-2 to TRBJ1-1; 7 nucleotides match TRBD1. The V gene end was trimmed by 6 bases and the J gene end by 8 bases; junction bases not matched to a gene: 9. Per germline, CDR1 SGHAT and CDR2 FQNNGV. There are 13 residues in the CDR3. The CDR3 reads CASSSQTGAEAFF. CDR3 coding DNA: TGTGCCAGCAGTTCACAAACAGGGGCCGAAGCTTTCTTT.

Only one count was recorded for this clone. The same CDR3 is also encoded by other DNA sequences in this sample. The chain couples TRBV9 to TRBJ2-1; the match to TRBD2 covers 8 bases. The CDR3 has 15 amino acids. V dropped 0 bases and J dropped 4; count of bases not matched to a gene: 3. Per germline, CDR1 SGDLS and CDR2 YYNGEE. The CDR3 region has the DNA TGTGCCAGCAGCGTAGTCAGCGGGGGTTACAATGAGCAGTTCTTC. This codes for CASSVVSGGYNEQFF. Variable domain in full (rest from reference TRBV9 and TRBJ2-1): DSGVTQTPKHLITATGQRVTLRCSPRSGDLSVYWYQQSLDQGLQFLIQYYNGEERAKGNILERFSAQQFPDLHSELNLSSLELGDSALYFCASSVVSGGYNEQFFGPGTRLTVL.

The CDR3 DNA is TGTGCCAGCAGTACCGGGACACACTACACTGAAGCTTTCTTT. Translated, it gives CASSTGTHYTEAFF. This chain uses TRBV27 with TRBJ1-1; possibly TRBD1 for D (6 bases). V was pared by 5 bases and J by 3 bases, with 13 bases between. The CDR3 extends over 14 amino acids. Germline values: CDR1 MNHEY, CDR2 SMNVEV (reference sequence).

This clone counts as medium-sized (0.01 to 0.1%). The chain couples TRBV11-2 to TRBJ2-7, with a weak D call TRBD1 (5 bases). Between the trimmed V and J ends, which lost 5 bases and 3 bases, there was a span of 17 bases. Per germline, CDR1 SGHAT and CDR2 FQNNGV. The length of the CDR3 is 15 residues. CDR3 DNA: TGTGCCAGCAGCCCCACGGCAGGGTCGGGCTACGAGCAGTACTTC. It yields the protein CASSPTAGSGYEQYF.

This chain joins TRBV9 and TRBJ1-3, with unresolved D. Germline lookup yields CDR1 SGDLS and CDR2 YYNGEE. Deletions cut 2 bases from V and 4 bases from J, with 7 bases between. The CDR3 runs 13 residues. As DNA, the CDR3 is TGTGCCAGCAGCGTTGCAGGCGGAAACACCATATATTTT. Translating gives CASSVAGGNTIYF.

This clone was seen a few times. J is TRBJ1-5 and V is TRBV27; D gene unclear. Germline V gives CDR1 MNHEY, CDR2 SMNVEV (reference sequence). V shed 3 bases and J shed 0 bases, with 6 bases lying between them. This CDR3 region has 14 residues. CDR3 DNA: TGTGCCAGCAGTTTTTCGGGTAGCAATCAGCCCCAGCATTTT. Residues: CASSFSGSNQPQHF.

This chain links TRBV2 with TRBJ1-5; D might be TRBD1 (5 bases). The germline gives CDR1 SNHLY, CDR2 FYNNEI. V dropped 2 bases and J dropped 6 bases, with 14 bases sitting between them. The CDR3 covers 15 residues. The CDR3 here is CASSEQAGSAQPQHF. The CDR3 nucleotides are TGTGCCAGCAGTGAACAGGCAGGGTCTGCTCAGCCCCAGCATTTT.

The CDR3 region has the DNA TGCGCCAGCAACGACCAGGGGCGGGACACTGAAGCTTTCTTT. This translates into CASNDQGRDTEAFF. V gene TRBV10-2 combines with J gene TRBJ1-1, with TRBD1 as a possible D gene (6 bases). Germline CDR1 and CDR2: WSHSY and SAAADI. V was clipped by 7 bases and J by 3 bases, with 15 bases between them. The CDR3 extends over 14 amino acids.

This chain links TRBV3-1 (or the pseudogene TRBV3-2) with TRBJ2-1, with TRBD2 matching over 8 bases. Germline CDR1 is LGHDT and CDR2 is YNNKEL (reference sequence). V lost 4 bases and J lost 4; bases outside the gene matches: 9. This CDR3 contains 16 residues. Here the CDR3 reads CASSPLGLVVYNEQFF. The CDR3 bases are TGTGCCAGCAGCCCATTGGGACTAGTTGTTTACAATGAGCAGTTCTTC.

The rearrangement links TRBV4-2 to TRBJ2-7, with TRBD2 as a possible D gene (6 bases). Germline loops: CDR1 LGHNA, CDR2 YNFKEQ. V dropped 3 bases and J dropped 2 bases, with 17 bases sitting between them. The CDR3 extends over 16 amino acids. CDR3 DNA: TGTGCCAGCAGCCAGACGGACCGGGACTTCGCCTACGAGCAGTACTTC. Amino acid sequence: CASSQTDRDFAYEQYF.

Here the CDR3 DNA reads TGTGCCTGGAGTGTAGGGACAGATAACACTGAAGCTTTCTTT. Encoded protein: CAWSVGTDNTEAFF. The chain has TRBV30 and TRBJ1-1; 7 bases are a match to TRBD1. V shed 0 bases, J shed 2 bases, and the junction held 3 bases outside the gene matches. CDR1 and CDR2 from the germline V gene are GTSNPN and SVGIG (reference sequence). The CDR3 sequence is 14 residues long.

The V and J genes are TRBV27 and TRBJ2-1; 7 nucleotides line up with TRBD2. V lost 6 bases and J lost 0; bases outside the gene matches: 8. CDR1 and CDR2 (germline): MNHEY, SMNVEV (reference sequence). The CDR3 runs 16 residues. The CDR3 DNA sequence: TGTGCCAGCAGCACGAAAGCGGGGAGCTCCTACAATGAGCAGTTCTTC. It translates to CASSTKAGSSYNEQFF.